Listed below are T cell receptor beta chains from one sample, sequenced in a study of blood T cell repertoires in COVID-19. Clones were read by immunoSEQ multiplex PCR, and TCRdb kept only the in-frame ones, dropping some. The sample consists of about 260,000 clones, about nine tenths of them appearing once. Sequenced material: PBMCs or T cells enriched from blood (not recorded which). Source of these receptors: a woman between 35 and 50 years old with acute COVID-19. Both conserved end residues are part of each CDR3. A D gene is named only where the DNA matches it firmly. Some rows mark clone size as missing; the rest say once, few, many or name a class of expanded clone.

j_call: TRBJ1-2
d_call: TRBD1
v_call: TRBV30
clone_size: NA
cdr3_aa: CAWGQGIHGYTF
cdr3_nt: TGTGCCTGGGGACAGGGGATCCATGGCTACACCTTC

j_call: TRBJ2-1
d_call: NA
v_call: TRBV20-1
clone_size: few
cdr3_aa: CSALADYEQFF
cdr3_nt: TGCAGTGCGTTAGCGGACTATGAGCAGTTCTTC

j_call: TRBJ1-2
d_call: NA
v_call: TRBV4-1
clone_size: NA
cdr3_aa: CASSQEDRNYGYTF
cdr3_nt: TGCGCCAGCAGCCAAGAGGACAGAAACTATGGCTACACCTTC

j_call: TRBJ2-2
d_call: TRBD1
v_call: TRBV24-1
clone_size: once
cdr3_aa: CATSGTTGTFGELFF
cdr3_nt: TGTGCCACCAGTGGCACGACAGGGACCTTCGGGGAGCTGTTTTTT

j_call: TRBJ1-4
d_call: NA
v_call: TRBV4-3
clone_size: NA
cdr3_aa: CASSQDGQGINEKLFF
cdr3_nt: TGCGCCAGCAGCCAAGATGGGCAGGGGATTAATGAAAAACTGTTTTTT

j_call: TRBJ2-6
d_call: TRBD1
v_call: TRBV19
clone_size: NA
cdr3_aa: CASSMGTGKSGANVLTF
cdr3_nt: TGTGCCAGTAGTATGGGGACAGGGAAGTCTGGGGCCAACGTCCTGACTTTC

j_call: TRBJ2-7
d_call: TRBD2
v_call: TRBV18
clone_size: NA
cdr3_aa: CASSPQPAGANHEQYF
cdr3_nt: TGTGCCAGCTCACCACAACCAGCGGGAGCTAACCACGAGCAGTACTTC

j_call: TRBJ1-1
d_call: NA
v_call: TRBV13
clone_size: NA
cdr3_aa: CASSLRTEMNTEAFF
cdr3_nt: TGTGCCAGCAGCTTAAGAACAGAGATGAACACTGAAGCTTTCTTT

j_call: TRBJ1-6
d_call: NA
v_call: TRBV27
clone_size: NA
cdr3_aa: CASRPWVGAPLHF
cdr3_nt: TGTGCCAGCAGACCGTGGGTCGGAGCACCCCTCCACTTT

j_call: TRBJ2-7
d_call: TRBD1
v_call: TRBV30
clone_size: few
cdr3_aa: CAWSRTGGSYEQYF
cdr3_nt: TGTGCCTGGTCCAGGACAGGGGGCTCCTACGAGCAGTACTTC

j_call: TRBJ1-5
d_call: TRBD1
v_call: TRBV19
clone_size: NA
cdr3_aa: CASSIVPTGGHQPQHF
cdr3_nt: TGTGCCAGTAGTATAGTCCCGACAGGGGGGCATCAGCCCCAGCATTTT

j_call: TRBJ1-6
d_call: NA
v_call: TRBV30
clone_size: NA
cdr3_aa: CAWMAVGVYNSPLHF
cdr3_nt: TGTGCCTGGATGGCAGTGGGCGTATATAATTCACCCCTCCACTTT